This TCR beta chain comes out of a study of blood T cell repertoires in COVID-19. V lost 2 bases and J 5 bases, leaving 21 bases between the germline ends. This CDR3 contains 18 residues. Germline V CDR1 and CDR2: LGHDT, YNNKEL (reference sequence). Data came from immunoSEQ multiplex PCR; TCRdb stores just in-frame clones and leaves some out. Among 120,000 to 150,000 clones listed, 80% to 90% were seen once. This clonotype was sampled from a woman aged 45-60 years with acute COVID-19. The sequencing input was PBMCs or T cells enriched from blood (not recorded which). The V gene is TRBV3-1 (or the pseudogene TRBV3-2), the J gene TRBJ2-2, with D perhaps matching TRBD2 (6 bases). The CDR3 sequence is CASSQNLAGLGLTGELFF. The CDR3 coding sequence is TGTGCCAGCAGCCAAAATTTGGCAGGGTTAGGACTAACCGGGGAGCTGTTTTTT.